The 19 T cell receptor beta chains below all came from one sample that was sequenced in a study of patients and donors after allogeneic stem cell transplantation. One entry per CDR3 protein results from TCRdb running MiXCR on the RT-PCR reads. Of about 960,000 distinct CDR3 sequences listed, 18% are singletons. The sequenced sample consisted of blood, either unsorted or a sorted T cell fraction (not recorded which). The receptors come from a human donor who was either an allogeneic HSCT recipient or a stem cell or donor lymphocyte infusion donor (not recorded which). It is not recorded whose cells these are; they may come from a transplant donor.

This clonotype was counted only a few times. The rearrangement joins TRBV21-1 to TRBJ2-7; the table's D call TRBD1 went unverified against the DNA. TRBV21-1 is a recognized pseudogene. CDR3 length: 13 residues. This CDR3 is CASSPLRPHEQYF. The CDR3 DNA reads TGTGCCAGCAGCCCTCTGCGCCCTCACGAGCAGTACTTC.

This clonotype has more than one count but fewer than ten. V gene TRBV6-2 or TRBV6-3 combines with J gene TRBJ2-7; a weak D match, TRBD2 (5 bases). Germline CDR1 reads MNHEY; CDR2 reads SVGEGT. The CDR3 sequence is 13 residues long. The V end lost 2 bases, the J end lost 5 bases, and 10 bases lay between the germline ends. In nucleotides, the CDR3 is TGTGCCAGCAGTTACGCTGGACTTAACGAGCAGTACTTC. It yields the protein CASSYAGLNEQYF.

This CDR3 reads CASSPPGQGPLGGYTF. DNA for the CDR3: TGTGCCAGCTCACCACCTGGGCAGGGACCGCTCGGGGGCTACACCTTC. The chain has TRBV18 and TRBJ1-2; D is possibly TRBD1 (5 bases). There are 16 residues in the CDR3. V lost 0 bases to trimming and J lost 8 bases, with 19 bases between them. Germline V gives CDR1 KGHSH, CDR2 LQKENI.

The rearrangement links TRBV5-5 to TRBJ1-3; D possibly corresponds to TRBD1 (5 bases). Trimming removed 2 bases from V and 0 bases from J, with 12 bases in between. The CDR3 totals 16 residues. Germline loops: CDR1 SGHKS, CDR2 YYEKEE (reference sequence). CDR3 amino acids: CASSFMTASSGNTIYF. The CDR3 coding sequence is TGTGCCAGCAGCTTTATGACAGCGAGCTCTGGAAACACCATATATTTT.

The chain carries TRBV5-1 and TRBJ2-6; D is possibly TRBD2 (6 bases). The CDR3 has 17 amino acids. V was clipped by 2 bases and J by 0 bases, with 12 bases between them. Germline CDR1 and CDR2: SGHRS and YFSETQ. CDR3 in amino acids: CASSLRDSSSGANVLTF. The CDR3 region has the DNA TGCGCCAGCAGCTTAAGGGACTCGAGCTCTGGGGCCAACGTCCTGACTTTC.

V gene TRBV12-3 or TRBV12-4 combines with J gene TRBJ2-6; 12 bases fit TRBD2. With 7 bases clipped from V and 3 bases from J, the junction kept 4 bases outside the gene matches. This CDR3 has 16 residues. The CDR3 loop is CASNVGLAGGANVLTF. CDR3 coding DNA: TGTGCCAGCAACGTGGGACTAGCGGGTGGGGCCAACGTCCTGACTTTC.

V gene TRBV6-1 combines with J gene TRBJ1-5; D gene uncertain. The CDR3 extends over 12 amino acids. Germline CDR1 is MNHNS and CDR2 is SASEGT. V shed 7 bases and J shed 8 bases, with 12 bases lying between them. The CDR3 DNA sequence: TGTGCCAGCACCTCGCCCACGGAGCCCCAGCATTTT. Translated: CASTSPTEPQHF.

The count of this clonotype is one. The V call is TRBV21-1, the J call TRBJ1-3. TRBV21-1 is an annotated pseudogene. The CDR3 loop spans 16 amino acids. The CDR3 DNA is TGTGCCAGCAGCAGAACCGACGGATACTCTGGAAACACCATATATTTT. It translates to CASSRTDGYSGNTIYF.

This clonotype has a handful of counts. The gene calls are TRBV12-3 or TRBV12-4 and TRBJ1-1; D call uncertain. Trimming shortened V by 5 bases and J by 8 bases, and 27 bases separated the two germline ends. This CDR3 is built from 17 residues. CDR3 DNA sequence: TGTGCCAGCAGTCGCAGGTTAGACCGGGCCGAGTGGTACGAAGCTTTCTTT. This translates into CASSRRLDRAEWYEAFF.

In DNA, the CDR3 is TGTGCCAGCAGCGACCTAGGACAGCCCAATGAGCAGTTCTTC. Its translation: CASSDLGQPNEQFF. The J gene is TRBJ2-1, the V gene TRBV9; D is possibly TRBD1 (6 bases). CDR1 and CDR2 from the germline V gene are SGDLS and YYNGEE. V was shortened by 3 bases and J by 6 bases, with 13 bases between the two germline ends. The CDR3 consists of 14 residues.

The table lists this clonotype with a few counts. The CDR3 region is CASSAPGLATVYEQYF. CDR3 in DNA: TGTGCCAGCAGTGCACCGGGACTAGCGACAGTGTACGAGCAGTACTTC. The chain has TRBV28 and TRBJ2-7; TRBD2 agrees at 10 bases. CDR1 MDHEN and CDR2 SYDVKM come from the germline V gene. V lost 5 bases, J lost 4 bases, and 11 bases stayed unmatched. This CDR3 is built from 16 residues.

V and J are TRBV12-3 or TRBV12-4 and TRBJ2-7; TRBD2 agrees at 7 bases. The ends lost 6 bases at V and 0 bases at J; junction bases unmatched: 8. The CDR3 totals 15 residues. The CDR3 loop reads CASSPWEGSSYEQYF. The CDR3 DNA reads TGTGCCAGCAGCCCTTGGGAGGGGAGCTCCTACGAGCAGTACTTC.

This clonotype came up a few times. The V gene is TRBV20-1, the J gene TRBJ2-5; 8 nucleotides match TRBD1. Germline V gene lookup returns CDR1 DFQATT and CDR2 SNEGSKA (reference sequence). This CDR3 has 14 residues. V lost 7 bases, J lost 1 base, and 8 bases stayed unmatched. CDR3 nucleotide sequence: TGCAGTGTGAATGAGGACAGGGCCCAAGAGACCCAGTACTTC. This codes for CSVNEDRAQETQYF.

The J gene is TRBJ2-1, the V gene TRBV3-1; D perhaps matches TRBD2 (5 bases). V was shortened by 0 bases and J by 3 bases, with 12 bases between the two germline ends. This CDR3 spans 16 amino acids. The V gene's germline CDR1 is LGHDT and CDR2 YNNKEL (reference sequence). The CDR3 DNA sequence: TGTGCCAGCAGCCAAGATAGGCTAGCTTTCTACAATGAGCAGTTCTTC. It yields the protein CASSQDRLAFYNEQFF.

This chain links TRBV29-1 with TRBJ2-5; 12 nucleotides agree with TRBD1. CDR3 length: 13 amino acids. Trimming removed 3 bases from V and 5 bases from J; junction bases left unmatched: 1. In germline, CDR1 is SQVTM, CDR2 ANQGSEA. CDR3 coding DNA: TGCAGCGTTGAGGGACAGGGGGCTGAGACCCAGTACTTC. It yields the protein CSVEGQGAETQYF.

This clonotype came up many times. This sequence joins TRBV5-6 and TRBJ2-3; D remains unclear. The germline V and J ends were trimmed by 0 bases and 5 bases, with 7 bases remaining between them. Looked up from germline, CDR1 is SGHDT and CDR2 is YYEEEE. The CDR3 runs 13 residues. In DNA, the CDR3 is TGTGCCAGCAGCTTGGCCGTCAGAGATACGCAGTATTTT. Its protein product is CASSLAVRDTQYF.

In this sample, this clonotype turned up many times. The gene calls are TRBV7-8 and TRBJ2-7; TRBD1 aligns across 8 bases. This CDR3 has 14 residues. Germline V gene sequence: CDR1 SGHVS, CDR2 FQNEAQ. The ends lost 3 bases at V and 0 bases at J; junction bases unmatched: 1. The CDR3 reads CASSLQGASYEQYF. The DNA for the CDR3 is TGTGCCAGCAGCTTGCAGGGGGCCTCCTACGAGCAGTACTTC.

This chain uses TRBV2 with TRBJ2-3, with TRBD2 matching 11 bases. Germline CDR1 SNHLY, CDR2 FYNNEI. CDR3 length: 14 residues. J was trimmed by 5 bases and V by 5 bases; bases with no gene match: 3. CDR3 protein: CASSLAGGRDTQYF. The CDR3 DNA reads as TGTGCCAGCAGTTTAGCGGGAGGGCGAGATACGCAGTATTTT.

The chain recombines TRBV4-3 with TRBJ1-5; 7 bases align to TRBD1. The CDR3 runs 15 residues. Germline CDR1 is LGHNA and CDR2 is YSLEER. Trimming at V came to 1 base and at J to 5 bases, leaving 5 bases not matched to a gene. This CDR3 reads CASSQGRGSHQPQHF. CDR3 DNA sequence: TGCGCCAGCAGCCAAGGCAGGGGGAGTCATCAGCCCCAGCATTTT.